Sequencing of this T cell receptor beta chain was carried out in a study of technical replicates of blood from a handful of donors. Germline trimming cut 8 bases from V and 2 bases from J; bases unmatched to any gene: 9. Germline-derived CDR1 and CDR2 are MNHEY and SMNVEV (reference sequence). The CDR3 length is 14 residues. TCRdb keeps only in-frame clones here, not all; method: immunoSEQ multiplex PCR. The sample shows around 84,000 clones, approximately 97% of them seen only once. The chain is built from TRBV27 and TRBJ2-7, with 7 bases matching TRBD1. Sequencing was performed on T cells isolated from PBMCs. The clonotype originates from a human donor in good health. The CDR3 bases are TGTGCCAGCGCAACGACAGGGCGACCCTACGAGCAGTACTTC. Amino acid sequence: CASATTGRPYEQYF.